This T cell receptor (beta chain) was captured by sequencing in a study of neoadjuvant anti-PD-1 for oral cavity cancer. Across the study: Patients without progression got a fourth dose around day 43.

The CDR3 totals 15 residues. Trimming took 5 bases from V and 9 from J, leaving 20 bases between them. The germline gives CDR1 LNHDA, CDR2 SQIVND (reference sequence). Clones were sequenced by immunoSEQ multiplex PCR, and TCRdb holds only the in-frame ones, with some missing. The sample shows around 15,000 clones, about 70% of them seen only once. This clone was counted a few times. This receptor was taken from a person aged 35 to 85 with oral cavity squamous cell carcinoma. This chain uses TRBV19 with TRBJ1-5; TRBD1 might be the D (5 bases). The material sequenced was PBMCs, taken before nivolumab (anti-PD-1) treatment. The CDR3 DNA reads TGTGCCAGTAGTGCCTCCTTTTCAGGGCTTCTGCCCCAGCATTTT. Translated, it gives CASSASFSGLLPQHF. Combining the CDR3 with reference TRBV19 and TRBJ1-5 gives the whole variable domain DGGITQSPKYLFRKEGQNVTLSCEQNLNHDAMYWYRQDPGQGLRLIYYSQIVNDFQKGDIAEGYSVSREKKESFPLTVTSAQKNPTAFYLCASSASFSGLLPQHFGDGTRLSIL.